The 5 T cell receptor beta chains presented below share a single source sample, sequenced in a study of cytomegalovirus exposure and HLA in healthy donors (dated by TCRdb to between 2016 and 2019). Library prep was done by the immunoSEQ multiplex PCR assay. For the multiplex PCR, a mixture combining 60 forward primers for TCR Vbeta segments and 13 reverse primers for TCR Jbeta segments was used. TCRdb took over this immuneACCESS table, retaining in-frame rearrangements with V and J assigned. Such tables are incomplete; in checked studies, under half of the missing clones stem from an unresolved V gene, and the remainder is unexplained. The sample contains 200,000 to 250,000 clones, 82% of them found a single time. The ten largest clones add up to approximately 5.3% of the sample. The sequenced material came from PBMCs. The receptors shown here come from a woman between 40 and 50 years old in good health and CMV-seropositive.

This clone was detected a few times. The rearrangement links TRBV5-1 to TRBJ2-7; 7 bases fit TRBD2. This CDR3 contains 14 residues. Germline lookup yields CDR1 SGHRS and CDR2 YFSETQ. Trimming cost V 6 bases and J 0 bases; bases outside gene matches: 6. The CDR3 DNA is TGCGCCAGCACGCGGGGGTCGTCCTCCTACGAGCAGTACTTC. This sequence encodes CASTRGSSSYEQYF.

This chain joins TRBV7-2 and TRBJ1-1, with 7 bases identical to TRBD1. The CDR3 consists of 15 residues. From germline, CDR1 is SGHTA and CDR2 FQGNSA. V trimming: 5 bases; J trimming: 0 bases; junction bases outside the gene matches: 6. The CDR3 region is CASSVNRGLNTEAFF. The CDR3 coding sequence is TGTGCCAGCAGCGTAAACAGGGGACTGAACACTGAAGCTTTCTTT.

The chain is built from TRBV30 and TRBJ1-3; no clear D gene. This CDR3 has 15 amino acids. Germline CDR1 is GTSNPN and CDR2 is SVGIG (reference sequence). Trimming took 4 bases from V and 9 from J, leaving 22 bases between them. Written as DNA, the CDR3 is TGTGCCTGGAAGTACCGGGATCCGACATCGGGCACCATATATTTT. It yields the protein CAWKYRDPTSGTIYF.

The sample holds a few counts of this clone. The rearrangement joins TRBV5-4 to TRBJ1-2; no definite D call. The V gene's germline CDR1 is SGHNT and CDR2 YYREEE (reference sequence). Trimming took off 4 bases at V and 3 bases at J, with 16 bases between the two ends. This CDR3 region has 15 residues. The DNA for the CDR3 is TGTGCCAGCAGCATCCGGGGAAGGCCTCACTATGGCTACACCTTC. This gives the protein CASSIRGRPHYGYTF. Full variable domain (rest looked up from reference TRBV5-4 and TRBJ1-2): ETGVTQSPTHLIKTRGQQVTLRCSSQSGHNTVSWYQQALGQGPQFIFQYYREEENGRGNFPPRFSGLQFPNYSSELNVNALELDDSALYLCASSIRGRPHYGYTFGSGTRLTVV.

The CDR3 loop reads CASSRRGVYGYTF. The CDR3 DNA reads as TGTGCCAGCAGTAGGAGGGGAGTCTATGGCTACACCTTC. The chain carries TRBV27 and TRBJ1-2, with a possible D match to TRBD1 (5 bases). CDR1 MNHEY and CDR2 SMNVEV come from the germline V gene (reference sequence). This CDR3 is built from 13 residues. V dropped 5 bases and J dropped 4 bases, with 11 bases sitting between them.